This is a list of T cell receptor beta chains from one sample in a study of blood T cell repertoires in COVID-19. Produced via immunoSEQ multiplex PCR; TCRdb's table is partial and in-frame only. The profile shows about 100,000 clones, more than 65% of them singletons. The specimen was peripheral blood. The origin of the receptors is a man between 65 and 85 years old with active or convalescent COVID-19. CDR3s include the opening cysteine and the closing phenylalanine or tryptophan. D genes are given only for firm matches. Rows give clone size only sometimes, using once, few, many, or a class for an expanded clone.

TRBV12-5,.,TRBJ2-5,.,13,CASGWGDEETQYF,TGTGCTAGTGGTTGGGGGGATGAAGAGACCCAGTACTTC
TRBV5-1,.,TRBJ1-1,.,14,CASLPGGDGAEAFF,TGCGCCAGCCTCCCGGGCGGGGATGGGGCTGAAGCTTTCTTT
TRBV27,once,TRBJ2-5,.,15,CASSLDSDFRETQYF,TGTGCCAGCAGTTTGGACAGTGATTTCCGGGAGACCCAGTACTTC
TRBV5-5,once,TRBJ2-7,.,15,CASSLHGGLTYEQYF,TGTGCCAGCAGCCTACACGGAGGTCTTACCTACGAGCAGTACTTC
TRBV14,.,TRBJ1-1,TRBD1,17,CASSHHPGQGRGTEAFF,TGTGCCAGCAGCCATCATCCGGGACAGGGGAGGGGGACTGAAGCTTTCTTT
TRBV11-2,.,TRBJ2-1,TRBD2,15,CASSSQTSGDNEQFF,TGTGCCAGCAGCTCCCAGACTAGCGGGGACAATGAGCAGTTCTTC
TRBV7-9,.,TRBJ2-1,.,15,CASSLVGLLGDEQFF,TGTGCCAGCAGCTTAGTCGGGCTCCTCGGGGATGAGCAGTTCTTC
TRBV2,.,TRBJ2-1,TRBD2,15,CATGGTSGGYNEQFF,TGTGCCACCGGCGGGACTAGCGGGGGATACAATGAGCAGTTCTTC
TRBV9,.,TRBJ1-4,TRBD1,15,CASSSSGTVNEKLFF,TGTGCCAGCAGCTCTTCCGGGACAGTCAATGAAAAACTGTTTTTT
TRBV18,few,TRBJ2-5,.,16,CASSPYDNRVEETQYF,TGTGCCAGCTCACCGTATGACAACAGGGTCGAGGAGACCCAGTACTTC
TRBV6-5,.,TRBJ2-7,TRBD2,13,CATTPSGRYEQYF,TGTGCCACCACCCCCAGCGGGAGATACGAGCAGTACTTC
TRBV4-1,.,TRBJ1-6,.,15,CASSQDSRRYSPLHF,TGCGCCAGCAGCCAAGACTCGAGGAGATATTCACCCCTCCACTTT
TRBV5-6,once,TRBJ1-2,.,14,CASSLAWESYGYTF,TGTGCCAGCAGCTTGGCCTGGGAGTCCTATGGCTACACCTTC
TRBV5-6,once,TRBJ1-4,TRBD1,15,CASRTRGLINEKLFF,TGTGCCAGCCGAACCAGGGGGCTGATTAATGAAAAACTGTTTTTT
TRBV9,few,TRBJ2-2,.,15,CASSVVDSGYGELFF,TGTGCCAGCAGCGTAGTAGACTCTGGGTACGGGGAGCTGTTTTTT
TRBV9,.,TRBJ1-5,.,13,CASSKDIDQPQHF,TGTGCCAGCAGCAAGGACATAGATCAGCCCCAGCATTTT
TRBV2,.,TRBJ1-2,.,12,CASRQGALGYTF,TGTGCCAGCAGACAGGGAGCCTTGGGCTACACCTTC
TRBV12-3/TRBV12-4,.,TRBJ2-5,.,12,CASSRRAETQYF,TGTGCCAGCAGTCGCAGGGCGGAGACCCAGTACTTC
TRBV12-3/TRBV12-4,.,TRBJ1-1,.,13,CASRSQLNTEAFF,TGTGCCAGCAGATCACAGCTGAACACTGAAGCTTTCTTT
TRBV2,once,TRBJ2-3,TRBD1,14,CASNLQGGSDTQYF,TGTGCCAGCAACCTACAGGGGGGATCAGATACGCAGTATTTT
TRBV5-1,.,TRBJ2-3,TRBD1,17,CASSFLSGTGRTDTQYF,TGCGCCAGCAGCTTTCTCTCCGGGACAGGGCGCACAGATACGCAGTATTTT
TRBV9,.,TRBJ2-7,TRBD1,14,CASSELDRGYEQYF,TGTGCCAGCAGCGAACTTGACAGGGGCTACGAGCAGTACTTC